The rows below give T cell receptor beta chains drawn from one sample of a study of human T cells and chemical hapten exposure. TCRdb analysed the RACE reads with MiXCR anew, one entry per CDR3 protein. The sample yields 180,000 or so distinct CDR3 sequences, about 15% seen once. Material: whole blood, obtained in connection with sensitization to the hapten diphenylcyclopropenone (DPC). The receptor set was obtained from a woman between 25 and 40 years old with alopecia areata. Some clones in this sample may be carry-over from other donors' samples. Each CDR3 is given with its conserved first and last residue. The order of the fields is V gene, D gene, clone size, J gene, CDR3 length, CDR3 protein, CDR3 DNA. The D gene is left open where the match is weak. For some rows the clone size is stated as once, few or many, or as a class when expanded; others skip it.

TRBV7-9	NA	NA	TRBJ1-1	15	CASSLAAAMNTEAFF	TGTGCCAGCAGCTTAGCCGCAGCAATGAACACTGAAGCTTTCTTT
TRBV10-3	NA	few	TRBJ1-6	14	CAITIDRNNSPLHF	TGTGCCATCACCATAGACCGAAATAATTCACCCCTCCACTTT
TRBV5-1	TRBD1	few	TRBJ2-6	15	CTSSSQGSGANVLTF	TGCACCAGCAGCTCACAGGGGTCTGGGGCCAACGTCCTGACTTTC
TRBV7-6	TRBD2	NA	TRBJ2-3	16	CASSRLTSGGANTQYF	TGTGCCAGCAGCCGCCTGACTAGCGGGGGGGCGAATACGCAGTATTTT
TRBV7-2	NA	NA	TRBJ2-7	14	CASSSDSLTYEQYF	TGTGCCAGCAGCTCGGACAGCCTCACCTACGAGCAGTACTTC
TRBV27	NA	NA	TRBJ2-7	14	CASSHRGGGYEQYF	TGTGCCAGCAGTCACAGGGGTGGGGGGTACGAGCAGTACTTC
TRBV4-3	NA	NA	TRBJ2-7	13	CASSRDLGNEQYF	TGCGCCAGCAGCCGAGATCTCGGTAACGAGCAGTACTTC
TRBV10-3	TRBD1	many	TRBJ2-7	14	CAISATGGTYEQYF	TGTGCCATCAGTGCAACAGGGGGCACCTACGAGCAGTACTTC
TRBV9	NA	NA	TRBJ2-7	12	CASSVEVGEQYF	TGTGCCAGCAGCGTAGAGGTCGGCGAGCAGTACTTC
TRBV3-1	NA	few	TRBJ2-3	14	CASSQGTSTDTQYF	TGTGCCAGCAGCCAGGGTACCAGCACAGATACGCAGTATTTT
TRBV12-3/TRBV12-4	NA	NA	TRBJ1-4	12	CASSFSGGLVFF	TGTGCCAGCAGTTTCTCCGGGGGGTTAGTGTTTTTT
TRBV20-1	NA	NA	TRBJ2-3	16	CSARSFPGGRTDTQYF	TGCAGTGCAAGATCCTTTCCCGGGGGACGAACAGATACGCAGTATTTT
TRBV28	NA	few	TRBJ2-3	14	CASSPAQGADTQYF	TGTGCCAGCAGTCCGGCACAGGGCGCAGATACGCAGTATTTT
TRBV3-1	NA	NA	TRBJ1-5	15	CASSQDGSLNQPQHF	TGTGCCAGCAGCCAAGACGGTTCCTTGAATCAGCCCCAGCATTTT
TRBV24-1	TRBD2	many	TRBJ2-1	16	CATSASGIRRENEQFF	TGTGCCACCAGTGCTAGCGGGATACGAAGGGAAAATGAGCAGTTCTTC
TRBV3-1	TRBD1	many	TRBJ1-1	12	CASSHRDSQAFF	TGTGCCAGCAGCCACCGGGACAGCCAAGCTTTCTTT
TRBV2	NA	few	TRBJ2-7	14	CAIILTVRSYEQYF	TGTGCCATCATATTGACAGTCCGATCCTACGAGCAGTACTTC
TRBV18	NA	few	TRBJ1-1	15	CASSPPTGMNTEAFF	TGTGCCAGCTCCCCCCCGACAGGAATGAACACTGAAGCTTTCTTT
TRBV4-3	NA	NA	TRBJ1-4	15	CASSQEGAANEKLFF	TGCGCCAGCAGCCAAGAGGGAGCCGCTAATGAAAAACTGTTTTTT
TRBV10-3	NA	NA	TRBJ2-5	13	CAISGGSQETQYF	TGTGCCATCAGCGGGGGCTCCCAAGAGACCCAGTACTTC
TRBV2	TRBD2	NA	TRBJ2-1	15	CASRKPGLAYNEQFF	TGTGCCAGCAGGAAGCCGGGACTAGCGTACAATGAGCAGTTCTTC
TRBV7-2	TRBD2	NA	TRBJ2-6	18	CASRTHGAGGSGANVLTF	TGTGCCAGCAGGACCCATGGCGCGGGGGGCTCTGGGGCCAACGTCCTGACTTTC
TRBV7-8	NA	NA	TRBJ1-5	16	CASSSSPGRGNQPQHF	TGTGCCAGCAGCTCCTCTCCGGGACGGGGGAATCAGCCCCAGCATTTT
TRBV3-1	TRBD2	few	TRBJ2-2	16	CASSLSGTSGTGELFF	TGTGCCAGCAGCCTTTCCGGGACTAGCGGAACCGGGGAGCTGTTTTTT
TRBV6-5	TRBD1	few	TRBJ2-7	14	CASSYSTRGFEQYF	TGTGCCAGCAGTTACTCGACCAGGGGGTTTGAGCAGTACTTC
TRBV29-1	NA	many	TRBJ1-1	14	CSVEVWGENTEAFF	TGCAGCGTTGAAGTGTGGGGAGAGAACACTGAAGCTTTCTTT
TRBV6-2/TRBV6-3	NA	NA	TRBJ2-1	14	CASSYTGTDNEQFF	TGTGCCAGCAGTTACACCGGGACTGACAATGAGCAGTTCTTC
TRBV20-1	NA	few	TRBJ1-2	12	CSARTANYGYTF	TGCAGTGCCCGGACAGCTAACTATGGCTACACCTTC
TRBV7-2	NA	NA	TRBJ2-1	13	CASSLTRKDEQFF	TGTGCCAGCAGCCTCACCCGTAAGGATGAGCAGTTCTTC
TRBV6-5	NA	many	TRBJ2-1	15	CASSYMEMPLNEQFF	TGTGCCAGCAGTTATATGGAAATGCCCCTTAATGAGCAGTTCTTC
TRBV29-1	NA	few	TRBJ2-6	13	CSVASSGANVLTF	TGCAGCGTTGCGTCCTCTGGGGCCAACGTCCTGACTTTC
TRBV5-4	NA	few	TRBJ1-1	12	CASSLGPREAFF	TGTGCCAGCAGCTTGGGTCCGCGTGAAGCTTTCTTT
TRBV20-1	TRBD2	NA	TRBJ2-7	16	CSAGGTSGGAVYEQYF	TGCAGTGCTGGTGGGACTAGCGGGGGGGCCGTCTACGAGCAGTACTTC
TRBV7-9	NA	few	TRBJ2-3	15	CASSPGTTRGDTQYF	TGTGCCAGCAGCCCGGGGACCACTAGGGGAGATACGCAGTATTTT
TRBV20-1	NA	NA	TRBJ2-5	12	CSAGGAGETQYF	TGCAGTGCGGGAGGAGCAGGAGAGACCCAGTACTTC
TRBV7-2	NA	few	TRBJ2-7	14	CASSLGPRVYEQYF	TGTGCCAGCAGCTTAGGACCCAGGGTCTACGAGCAGTACTTC
TRBV7-2	TRBD1	NA	TRBJ1-6	15	CASSTVTGGNSPLHF	TGTGCCAGCAGCACCGTGACAGGGGGGAATTCACCCCTCCACTTT
TRBV5-1	NA	once	TRBJ1-2	14	CASTTEDREYGYTF	TGCGCCAGCACTACTGAGGACAGAGAGTACGGCTACACCTTC
TRBV9	NA	NA	TRBJ2-3	16	CASSVAKAVFTDTQYF	TGTGCCAGCAGCGTAGCGAAGGCGGTGTTCACAGATACGCAGTATTTT
TRBV7-2	TRBD2	NA	TRBJ2-2	17	CASSLFELAMNTGELFF	TGTGCCAGCAGCTTATTTGAACTAGCGATGAACACCGGGGAGCTGTTTTTT
TRBV20-1	NA	many	TRBJ2-7	13	CSARKGEGYEQYF	TGCAGTGCTAGAAAGGGGGAAGGCTACGAGCAGTACTTC
TRBV11-2	TRBD2	NA	TRBJ2-2	18	CASSGRLAGGRGTGELFF	TGTGCCAGCAGCGGCCGACTAGCGGGGGGGCGCGGCACCGGGGAGCTGTTTTTT